This T cell receptor beta chain came from a study of blood T cell repertoires in COVID-19. For the study at large: Spain, Italy and the United States supplied samples that represented acute and convalescent COVID-19. Nucleic acid was either cDNA or gDNA, and it came from T cells, B-cell-depleted T cells, or PBMCs.

The CDR3 runs to 16 residues. V dropped 4 bases and J dropped 7; count of bases not matched to a gene: 8. Per the germline V gene, CDR1 is MNHEY and CDR2 is SMNVEV (reference sequence). Study processing details: Researchers report that nucleated cell counts were estimated from reference gene primer amplification. Profiling relied on immunoSEQ multiplex PCR, and the TCRdb table lists in-frame clones only, not all of them. The V and J calls and clone size were taken over from that table, and D and trimming were inferred from the DNA. The sample contains approximately 200,000 clones, 80% to 90% of which appear only once.

This TCR derives from a man aged 18 to 35 with active or convalescent COVID-19. The chain employs TRBV27 and TRBJ2-1; TRBD2 matches 12 bases. The sample taken for sequencing was peripheral blood. The CDR3 nucleotides read TGTGCCAGCAGTTCCTCTAGCGGGAGGGGACGGAATGAGCAGTTCTTC. This sequence encodes CASSSSSGRGRNEQFF.